This passage covers 29 T cell receptor beta chains from one sample sequenced in a study of blood T cell repertoires in COVID-19 (dated by TCRdb to about 2020). The method behind the library was the immunoSEQ multiplex PCR assay. Drawn from immuneACCESS, this table holds only the in-frame rearrangements with V and J called that TCRdb kept. Clones are partly lost; checked studies trace under half to an unresolved V gene and leave the rest unexplained. In this sample the table shows nearly 300,000 clones, about nine tenths of which occur a single time. The ten largest make up over 6% of the sample. Sequenced sample: peripheral blood. Receptors originate from a woman aged 25 to 39 who had recovered from COVID-19.

This clone has a handful of counts. The chain has TRBV6-5 and TRBJ2-1, with 9 bases identical to TRBD2. The CDR3 has 14 amino acids. V dropped 6 bases and J dropped 6; count of bases not matched to a gene: 6. Germline V CDR1 and CDR2: MNHEY, SVGAGI. CDR3 sequence reads: CASSSGTSLNEQFF. The CDR3, as DNA: TGTGCCAGCAGCTCCGGGACTAGCCTCAATGAGCAGTTCTTC.

This chain uses TRBV29-1 with TRBJ1-3, with 7 bases identical to TRBD1. The junction had 5 bases not matched to a gene; V was cut back by 5 bases and J by 4 bases. This CDR3 has 13 amino acids. From germline, CDR1 is SQVTM and CDR2 ANQGSEA. CDR3 DNA sequence: TGCAGCGTTTCCGACAGGGTGGGAAACACCATATATTTT. Translating it yields CSVSDRVGNTIYF.

This rearrangement joins TRBV5-4 to TRBJ2-7; the D gene is possibly TRBD2 (6 bases). The germline V gene encodes CDR1 SGHNT and CDR2 YYREEE (reference sequence). V lost 3 bases and J 3 bases, leaving 16 bases between the germline ends. The CDR3 extends over 15 amino acids. CDR3 coding DNA: TGTGCCAGCAGCTCCGGAGGGACGGCTTACTACGAGCAGTACTTC. Encoded protein: CASSSGGTAYYEQYF. Full variable domain (rest looked up from reference TRBV5-4 and TRBJ2-7): ETGVTQSPTHLIKTRGQQVTLRCSSQSGHNTVSWYQQALGQGPQFIFQYYREEENGRGNFPPRFSGLQFPNYSSELNVNALELDDSALYLCASSSGGTAYYEQYFGPGTRLTVT.

This chain connects TRBV30 to TRBJ1-5; 9 positions match TRBD1. From germline, CDR1 is GTSNPN and CDR2 SVGIG (reference sequence). CDR3 length: 16 amino acids. Trimming removed 1 base from V and 6 bases from J; junction bases left unmatched: 10. The DNA for the CDR3 is TGTGCCTGGAGTGCCAGGACAGGGGAGTTTGGTCAGCCCCAGCATTTT. This translates into CAWSARTGEFGQPQHF. Variable domain in full (rest from reference TRBV30 and TRBJ1-5): SQTIHQWPATLVQPVGSPLSLECTVEGTSNPNLYWYRQAAGRGLQLLFYSVGIGQISSEVPQNLSASRPQDRQFILSSKKLLLSDSGFYLCAWSARTGEFGQPQHFGDGTRLSIL.

V gene TRBV15 combines with J gene TRBJ1-2; no clear D. Trimming stripped 5 bases from V and 3 bases from J, with 22 bases between. Germline CDR1 reads LNHNV; CDR2 reads YYDKDF (reference sequence). The CDR3 extends over 17 amino acids. This CDR3 is CATSSRATAAPYYGYTF. CDR3 nucleotide sequence: TGTGCCACCAGCTCTCGAGCGACGGCCGCCCCCTACTATGGCTACACCTTC.

There are a few counts of this clone. This chain connects TRBV4-2 to TRBJ2-2, with TRBD2 matching 8 bases. J gave up 8 bases and V 4 bases, and 12 bases lay outside the gene matches. Germline CDR1 LGHNA, CDR2 YNFKEQ. This CDR3 is 16 amino acids long. Written as DNA, the CDR3 is TGTGCCAGCAGCCCGACGGGCGGGGGGCCGTTGGGGGAGCTGTTTTTT. As protein: CASSPTGGGPLGELFF.

This chain links TRBV6-6 with TRBJ1-2, with D unresolved. The CDR3 loop spans 11 amino acids. V was cut by 6 bases and J by 6 bases, with 8 bases left in between. In germline, CDR1 is MNHNY, CDR2 SVGAGI (reference sequence). The CDR3 spells CASRREDGYTF. The CDR3 coding sequence is TGTGCCAGCAGAAGGGAGGATGGCTACACCTTC.

V is TRBV6-2 or TRBV6-3 and J is TRBJ1-6, with unresolved D. CDR1 and CDR2 from the germline V gene are MNHEY and SVGEGT. This CDR3 contains 14 residues. V was trimmed by 2 bases and J by 7 bases, leaving 9 bases between them. CDR3 sequence (DNA): TGTGCCAGCAGTTACAACAGCTTCAATTCACCCCTCCACTTT. This gives the protein CASSYNSFNSPLHF.

The V and J genes are TRBV11-2 and TRBJ2-2, with 14 bases fitting TRBD2. With V trimmed by 3 bases and J by 4 bases, 4 bases remained unmatched. The CDR3 totals 17 residues. Germline assignment: CDR1 SGHAT and CDR2 FQNNGV. The CDR3 DNA sequence: TGTGCCAGCAGCTTGGGACTAGCGGGGGCCCTCACCGGGGAGCTGTTTTTT. Protein sequence: CASSLGLAGALTGELFF.

This clone was picked up one time. V and J are TRBV5-4 and TRBJ2-7; D is perhaps TRBD1 (6 bases). Trimming removed 2 bases from V and 0 bases from J, with 12 bases in between. This CDR3 has 15 residues. Germline assignment: CDR1 SGHNT and CDR2 YYREEE (reference sequence). This chain's CDR3 is CASSFGQPDSYEQYF. CDR3 bases: TGTGCCAGCAGCTTCGGACAGCCCGACTCCTACGAGCAGTACTTC.

The chain is built from TRBV9 and TRBJ2-3; TRBD1 aligns across 9 bases. The length of the CDR3 is 16 residues. Germline assignment: CDR1 SGDLS and CDR2 YYNGEE. The trim removed 0 bases at V and 3 bases at J, leaving 5 bases unmatched. CDR3 protein: CASSVVTGGRTDTQYF. The CDR3 DNA follows: TGTGCCAGCAGCGTAGTGACAGGGGGAAGGACAGATACGCAGTATTTT.

The chain joins TRBV5-5 to TRBJ1-3, with 9 bases lining up with TRBD1. V gave up 4 bases and J gave up 2 bases; unmatched junction bases: 7. In germline, CDR1 is SGHKS, CDR2 YYEKEE (reference sequence). This CDR3 has 16 residues. The CDR3: CASSLGGTGTGNTIYF. CDR3 DNA: TGTGCCAGCAGCCTGGGAGGGACAGGGACTGGAAACACCATATATTTT. Together with reference TRBV5-5 and TRBJ1-3, the CDR3 gives the full variable domain: DAGVTQSPTHLIKTRGQQVTLRCSPISGHKSVSWYQQVLGQGPQFIFQYYEKEERGRGNFPDRFSARQFPNYSSELNVNALLLGDSALYLCASSLGGTGTGNTIYFGEGSWLTVV.

The chain recombines TRBV2 with TRBJ1-4; the match to TRBD1 covers 7 bases. Germline V gives CDR1 SNHLY, CDR2 FYNNEI. The junction had 6 bases not matched to a gene; V was cut back by 7 bases and J by 4 bases. CDR3 length: 14 amino acids. The CDR3 nucleotides read TGTGCCAGCACCAGGGACAGAAATAATGAAAAACTGTTTTTT. Translation gives CASTRDRNNEKLFF.

The chain recombines TRBV11-2 with TRBJ2-5; 8 nucleotides line up with TRBD1. There are 14 residues in the CDR3. V lost 7 bases to trimming and J lost 7 bases; unmatched junction nucleotides: 11. The germline CDR1 and CDR2 sequences are SGHAT and FQNNGV. The chain's CDR3 is CASNQDRVVMTQYF. The CDR3 nucleotides are TGTGCCAGCAACCAGGACAGGGTGGTTATGACCCAGTACTTC.

The rearrangement links TRBV6-5 to TRBJ1-2, with D unresolved. The CDR3 has 14 amino acids. Trimming cost V 0 bases and J 4 bases, with 9 bases left between them. The germline V gene has CDR1 MNHEY and CDR2 SVGAGI. CDR3 sequence reads: CASSYSTPSYGYTF. Written as DNA, the CDR3 is TGTGCCAGCAGTTACTCAACACCAAGCTATGGCTACACCTTC.

The V call is TRBV5-6, the J call TRBJ2-7; possible D gene TRBD1, 6 bases. Germline V gene data show CDR1 as SGHDT and CDR2 as YYEEEE. The CDR3 covers 12 residues. V shed 2 bases and J shed 7 bases, with 10 bases lying between them. The CDR3 bases are TGTGCCAGCAGCTTTAGACAGGCAGAGCAGTACTTC. This gives the protein CASSFRQAEQYF.

This clone has only a few counts. J is TRBJ1-2 and V is TRBV2; 9 bases align to TRBD1. V lost 6 bases, J lost 6 bases, and 17 bases stayed unmatched. Germline lookup yields CDR1 SNHLY and CDR2 FYNNEI. CDR3 length: 17 residues. The CDR3 sequence is CASSTWDRALRGDGYTF. The CDR3 coding sequence is TGTGCCAGCAGCACGTGGGACAGGGCCCTAAGGGGTGATGGCTACACCTTC.

The rearrangement uses TRBV19 and TRBJ1-5; D is possibly TRBD1 (6 bases). This CDR3 contains 14 residues. Germline CDR1 reads LNHDA; CDR2 reads SQIVND (reference sequence). Trimming stripped 3 bases from V and 5 bases from J, with 11 bases between. CDR3 bases: TGTGCCAGTAGTATCCCAGGGGCTCATCAGCCCCAGCATTTT. It encodes CASSIPGAHQPQHF.

The chain couples TRBV19 to TRBJ1-5; D remains unclear. Germline V gene sequence: CDR1 LNHDA, CDR2 SQIVND (reference sequence). V was cut by 5 bases and J by 4 bases, with 15 bases left in between. The CDR3 length is 15 residues. The CDR3, as DNA: TGTGCCAGTAGTCCCGTCGGTGTATGGAATCAGCCCCAGCATTTT. This encodes CASSPVGVWNQPQHF. Complete variable domain (other parts from reference TRBV19 and TRBJ1-5): DGGITQSPKYLFRKEGQNVTLSCEQNLNHDAMYWYRQDPGQGLRLIYYSQIVNDFQKGDIAEGYSVSREKKESFPLTVTSAQKNPTAFYLCASSPVGVWNQPQHFGDGTRLSIL.

This chain joins TRBV7-2 and TRBJ1-6, with 9 bases aligning to TRBD1. Trimming took 6 bases from V and 9 from J; bases not matched to a gene: 9. This CDR3 comprises 15 residues. Germline loops: CDR1 SGHTA, CDR2 FQGNSA. CDR3 amino acids: CASRTYRGPGSPLHF. CDR3 DNA sequence: TGTGCCAGCAGGACTTACAGGGGGCCTGGTTCACCCCTCCACTTT.

In its sample, this clone was seen once. V gene TRBV6-1 combines with J gene TRBJ1-5; 10 bases line up with TRBD1. Germline CDR1 MNHNS, CDR2 SASEGT. With 1 base clipped from V and 5 bases from J, the junction kept 2 bases outside the gene matches. This CDR3 contains 15 residues. DNA of the CDR3: TGTGCCAGCAGTGAAGGGACAGGGGGTTATCAGCCCCAGCATTTT. It specifies CASSEGTGGYQPQHF.

The V call is TRBV15, the J call TRBJ2-1; 13 nucleotides match TRBD2. The CDR3 has 17 amino acids. V was pared by 5 bases and J by 9 bases, with 13 bases of the junction left unmatched. Per the germline V gene, CDR1 is LNHNV and CDR2 is YYDKDF (reference sequence). The CDR3 coding sequence is TGTGCCACCAGCGGGCGTCCGGGACTAGCGGGGTGGAGTGAGCAGTTCTTC. Translated: CATSGRPGLAGWSEQFF. Full variable domain (missing parts from reference TRBV15 and TRBJ2-1): DAMVIQNPRYQVTQFGKPVTLSCSQTLNHNVMYWYQQKSSQAPKLLFHYYDKDFNNEADTPDNFQSRRPNTSFCFLDIRSPGLGDTAMYLCATSGRPGLAGWSEQFFGPGTRLTVL.

This sequence joins TRBV6-5 and TRBJ1-5; tentative D call: TRBD1 (5 bases). V lost 8 bases and J lost 7, with 15 bases in between. CDR3 size: 13 residues. Germline lookup yields CDR1 MNHEY and CDR2 SVGAGI. The CDR3 here is CASGQGFSQPQHF. CDR3 nucleotide sequence: TGTGCCAGCGGCCAGGGTTTCAGCCAGCCCCAGCATTTT.

This rearrangement joins TRBV2 to TRBJ2-7; the D gene is possibly TRBD1 (6 bases). Germline assignment: CDR1 SNHLY and CDR2 FYNNEI. The CDR3 spans 14 residues. Trimming pared 8 bases from V and 2 bases from J, leaving 16 bases between. The CDR3 is CASGRDTGPYEQYF. The CDR3 nucleotides read TGTGCCAGCGGCCGGGACACGGGACCCTACGAGCAGTACTTC.

The chain joins TRBV19 to TRBJ1-5; the D gene is possibly TRBD1 (6 bases). Germline loops: CDR1 LNHDA, CDR2 SQIVND (reference sequence). V was clipped by 7 bases and J by 3 bases, with 13 bases between them. This CDR3 has 14 amino acids. CDR3 sequence reads: CASTEGGFNQPQHF. The CDR3 region has the DNA TGTGCCAGTACTGAGGGGGGGTTCAATCAGCCCCAGCATTTT.

The chain joins TRBV5-1 to TRBJ2-5; D remains ambiguous. The CDR3 runs 13 residues. V lost 2 bases to trimming and J lost 5 bases, with 10 bases between them. Germline CDR1 and CDR2: SGHRS and YFSETQ. CDR3 sequence: CASSLRSSETQYF. The CDR3 DNA reads TGCGCCAGCAGCTTACGGTCAAGTGAGACCCAGTACTTC.

This sequence joins TRBV30 and TRBJ1-5, with D maybe TRBD1 (5 bases). There are 14 residues in the CDR3. V lost 1 base and J 3 bases, leaving 10 bases between the germline ends. Germline CDR1 and CDR2: GTSNPN and SVGIG (reference sequence). DNA of the CDR3: TGTGCCTGGAGTGGGGGGGGGTTCAATCAGCCCCAGCATTTT. This codes for CAWSGGGFNQPQHF.

This clone was counted a single time. The chain recombines TRBV4-2 with TRBJ2-1; D is possibly TRBD2 (6 bases). Germline V lookup: CDR1 LGHNA, CDR2 YNFKEQ. The CDR3 extends over 14 amino acids. Trimming removed 4 bases from V and 5 bases from J, with 12 bases in between. The CDR3 region is CASSPTGGHNEQFF. The DNA for the CDR3 is TGTGCCAGCAGCCCCACCGGGGGACACAATGAGCAGTTCTTC.

The V call is TRBV9, the J call TRBJ1-2; TRBD1 is a possible D gene (6 bases). Germline lookup yields CDR1 SGDLS and CDR2 YYNGEE. This CDR3 has 16 residues. Trimming stripped 0 bases from V and 2 bases from J, with 14 bases between. The CDR3 loop reads CASSVGGGDANYGYTF. The CDR3 coding sequence is TGTGCCAGCAGCGTAGGAGGGGGGGATGCCAACTATGGCTACACCTTC.